The clone carrying this TCR beta chain was seen repeatedly, ten times or more. Its target is unknown. These data originate in a study of response to subunit inactivated influenza vaccine. Broader study findings: Seasonal influenza vaccination, on each occasion, was suggested by the authors to recruit few new T cells.

TCRdb redid the calling of the RT-PCR reads with MiXCR, one entry per CDR3 protein. Of about 570,000 distinct CDR3 sequences in the sample, about 10% were seen once. In germline, CDR1 is ENHRY, CDR2 SYGVKD. The CDR3 is 14 residues long. Trimming shortened V by 3 bases and J by 3 bases, and 9 bases separated the two germline ends. These same records also appear under a second study, on T cells expressing NK-cell markers. Per that study: Beta-chain TCR cDNA was generated via 5'RACE template switching with UMIs. HCMV seropositivity marked seven of the eight sequenced donors; one was seronegative. Several of the donors also had these clonotypes leading their CD3+CD56-NKG2C+ fraction. Specificity for HCMV among expanded NKG2C+ T cell clones was not established.

The specimen was PBMCs from blood, collected on the day of vaccination. This clonotype was obtained from a man between 45 and 60 years old who received an inactivated influenza vaccine. The gene calls are TRBV10-3 and TRBJ1-5; no reliable D call. CDR3 protein: CAISEGQDNQPQHF. The CDR3 DNA reads as TGTGCCATCAGTGAAGGGCAGGACAATCAGCCCCAGCATTTT.